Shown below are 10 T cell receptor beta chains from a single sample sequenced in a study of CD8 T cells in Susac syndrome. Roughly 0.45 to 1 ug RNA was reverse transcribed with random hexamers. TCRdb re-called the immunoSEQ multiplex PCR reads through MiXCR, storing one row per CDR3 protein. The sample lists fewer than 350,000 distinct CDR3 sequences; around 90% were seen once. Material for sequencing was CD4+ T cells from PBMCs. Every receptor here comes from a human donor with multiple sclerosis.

For the CDR3, the DNA is TGTGCCAGCAAGAGACCAGGGCCCCCCGACTACGAGCAGTACTTC. Its translation: CASKRPGPPDYEQYF. The chain combines TRBV6-1 with TRBJ2-7; a possible D gene is TRBD1 (5 bases). The CDR3 is made up of 15 amino acids. Germline loops: CDR1 MNHNS, CDR2 SASEGT. The V end was cut by 7 bases, the J end by 3 bases, with 19 bases between.

CDR3: CSARLVWSGEQFF. CDR3 in DNA: TGCAGCGCCCGACTAGTCTGGTCTGGTGAGCAGTTCTTC. The chain couples TRBV29-1 to TRBJ2-1; D perhaps matches TRBD2 (6 bases). There are 13 residues in the CDR3. The germline gives CDR1 SQVTM, CDR2 ANQGSEA. V was cut by 7 bases and J by 9 bases, with 19 bases left in between.

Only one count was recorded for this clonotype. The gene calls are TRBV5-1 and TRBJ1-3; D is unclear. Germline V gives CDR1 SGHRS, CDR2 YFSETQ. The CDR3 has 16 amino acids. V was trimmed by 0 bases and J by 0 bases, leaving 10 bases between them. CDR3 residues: CASSLEQIRSGNTIYF. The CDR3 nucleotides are TGCGCCAGCAGCTTGGAGCAGATCCGCTCTGGAAACACCATATATTTT.

In DNA, the CDR3 is TGCGCCAGCAGCCAAGAATGGACAGACACAGATACGCAGTATTTT. This codes for CASSQEWTDTDTQYF. The chain carries TRBV4-3 and TRBJ2-3; possibly TRBD1 for D (6 bases). The CDR3 has 15 amino acids. Germline CDR1 LGHNA, CDR2 YSLEER. Trimming stripped 0 bases from V and 2 bases from J, with 9 bases between.

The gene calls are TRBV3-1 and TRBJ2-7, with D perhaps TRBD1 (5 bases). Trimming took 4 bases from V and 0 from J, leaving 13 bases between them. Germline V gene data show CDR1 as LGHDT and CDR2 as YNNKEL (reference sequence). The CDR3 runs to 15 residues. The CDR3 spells CASSPQLDTSYEQYF. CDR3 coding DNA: TGTGCCAGCAGCCCTCAGCTGGACACCTCCTACGAGCAGTACTTC.

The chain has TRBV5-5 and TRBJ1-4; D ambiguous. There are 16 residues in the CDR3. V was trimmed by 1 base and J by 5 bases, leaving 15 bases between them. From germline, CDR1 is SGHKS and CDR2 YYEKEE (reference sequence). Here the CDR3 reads CASSLSNPRKNEKLFF. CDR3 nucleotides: TGTGCCAGCAGCTTGTCAAACCCGAGGAAGAATGAAAAACTGTTTTTT.

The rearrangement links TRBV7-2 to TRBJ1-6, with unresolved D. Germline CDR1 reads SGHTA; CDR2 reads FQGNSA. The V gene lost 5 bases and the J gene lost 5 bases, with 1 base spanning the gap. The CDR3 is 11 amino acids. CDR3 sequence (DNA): TGTGCCAGCAGCCATAATTCACCCCTCCACTTT. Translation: CASSHNSPLHF.

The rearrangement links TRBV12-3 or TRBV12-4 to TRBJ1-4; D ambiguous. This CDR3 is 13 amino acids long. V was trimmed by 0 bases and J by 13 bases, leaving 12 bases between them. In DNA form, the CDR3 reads TGTGCCAGCAGTTTAGCGTCCGTCGGAGGACTGTTTTTT. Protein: CASSLASVGGLFF.

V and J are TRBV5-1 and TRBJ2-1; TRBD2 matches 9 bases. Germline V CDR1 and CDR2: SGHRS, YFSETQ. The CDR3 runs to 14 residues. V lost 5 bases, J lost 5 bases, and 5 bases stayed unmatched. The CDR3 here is CASRMTSGDNEQFF. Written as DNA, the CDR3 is TGCGCCAGCAGGATGACTAGCGGAGACAATGAGCAGTTCTTC.

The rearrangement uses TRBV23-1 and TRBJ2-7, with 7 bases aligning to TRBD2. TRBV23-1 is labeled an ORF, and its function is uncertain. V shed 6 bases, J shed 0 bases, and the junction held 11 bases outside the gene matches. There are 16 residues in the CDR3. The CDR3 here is CASRATGRGHSYEQYF. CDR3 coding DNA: TGCGCCAGCAGGGCCACGGGGAGGGGCCACTCCTACGAGCAGTACTTC.